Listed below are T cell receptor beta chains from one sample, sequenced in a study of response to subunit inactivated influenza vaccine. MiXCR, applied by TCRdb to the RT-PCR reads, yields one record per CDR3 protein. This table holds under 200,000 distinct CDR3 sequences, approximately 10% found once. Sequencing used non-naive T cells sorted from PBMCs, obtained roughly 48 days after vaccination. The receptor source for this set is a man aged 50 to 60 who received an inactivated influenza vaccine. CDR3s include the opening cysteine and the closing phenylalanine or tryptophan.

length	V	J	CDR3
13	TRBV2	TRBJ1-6	CASRDREISPLHF
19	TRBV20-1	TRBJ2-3	CSARPFWDRGTYSTDTQYF
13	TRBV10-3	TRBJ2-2	CAMSYAGTGELFF
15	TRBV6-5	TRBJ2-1	CASSLTGLAGVEQFF
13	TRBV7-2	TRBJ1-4	CASSFREGEKLFF
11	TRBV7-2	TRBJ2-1	CASSLLEEQFF
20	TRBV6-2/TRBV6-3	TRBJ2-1	CASSYSVREVWGGSYNEQFF
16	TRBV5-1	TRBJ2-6	CASRPPAASGANVLTF
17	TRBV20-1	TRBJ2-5	CSARDLASGNLQETQYF
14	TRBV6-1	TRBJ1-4	CASSVGQGNEKLFF
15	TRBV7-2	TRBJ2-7	CASRRAGTGSYEQYF
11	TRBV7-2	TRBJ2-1	CASSTSNEQFF
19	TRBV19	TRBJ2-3	CASSPGLAGQIRRTDTQYF
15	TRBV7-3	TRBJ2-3	CASSLFGGNADTQYF
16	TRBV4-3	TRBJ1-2	CASSQVAAATNYGYTF
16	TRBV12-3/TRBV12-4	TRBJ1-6	CASSLQTGSSNSPLHF
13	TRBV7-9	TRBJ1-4	CASTRRLEKKLFF
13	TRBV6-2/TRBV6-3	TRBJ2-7	CASSSGHSYEQYF
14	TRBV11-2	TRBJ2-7	CASSPVGGAGEQYF
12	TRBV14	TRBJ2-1	CASSQEWREQFF
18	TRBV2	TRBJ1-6	CASSGGLGLSSYNSPLHF
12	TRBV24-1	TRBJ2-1	CATKASGTEQFF
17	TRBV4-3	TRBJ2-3	CASSQDLGQPLPDTQYF
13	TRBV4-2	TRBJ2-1	CASSQNKGNEQFF
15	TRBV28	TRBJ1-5	CASSGGPPGNQPQHF
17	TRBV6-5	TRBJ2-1	CASSYSGGGSSYNEQFF
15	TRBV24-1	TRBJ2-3	CATSDLRGDTDTQYF
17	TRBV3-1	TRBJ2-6	CASSQEPGGTGANVLTF
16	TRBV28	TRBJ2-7	CASSLVGTAVTYEQYF
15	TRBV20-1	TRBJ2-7	CSPRSIAGDLYEQYF
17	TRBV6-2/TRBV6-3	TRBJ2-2	CASSTDRVDSGTGELFF
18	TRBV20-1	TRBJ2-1	CSASRTGFSGYSYNEQFF
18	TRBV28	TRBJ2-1	CASSLSFGPKRKYNEQFF
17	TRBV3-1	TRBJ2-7	CASSQTLISGGTYEQYF
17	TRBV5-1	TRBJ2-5	CASSPIHAGARQETQYF
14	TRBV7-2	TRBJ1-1	CASSLPYRGTEAFF
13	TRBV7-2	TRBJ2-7	CASSSQGSYEQYF
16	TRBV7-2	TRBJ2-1	CASSLRRDPSYNEQFF
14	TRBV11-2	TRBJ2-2	CASSFGGITGELFF
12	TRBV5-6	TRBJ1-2	CASSPGVGGYTF
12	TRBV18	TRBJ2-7	CASSRGYYEQYF
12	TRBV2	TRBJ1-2	CASGGRGYGYTF
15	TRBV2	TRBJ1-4	CASRVTGGGTEKLFF
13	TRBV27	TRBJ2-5	CASSPRGQETQYF
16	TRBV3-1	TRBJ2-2	CASSPYAWETTGELFF
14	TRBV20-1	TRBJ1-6	CSARAQDYNSPLHF